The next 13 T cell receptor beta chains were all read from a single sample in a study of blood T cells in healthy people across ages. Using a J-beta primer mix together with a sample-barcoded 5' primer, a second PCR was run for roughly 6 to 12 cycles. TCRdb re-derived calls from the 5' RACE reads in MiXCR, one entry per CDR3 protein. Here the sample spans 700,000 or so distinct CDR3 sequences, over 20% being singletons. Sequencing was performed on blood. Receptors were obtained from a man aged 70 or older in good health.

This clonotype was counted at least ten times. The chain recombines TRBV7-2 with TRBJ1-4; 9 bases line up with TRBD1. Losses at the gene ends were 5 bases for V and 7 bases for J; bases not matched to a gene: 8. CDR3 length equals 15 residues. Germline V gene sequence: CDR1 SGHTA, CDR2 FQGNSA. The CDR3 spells CASSAQGTGSEKLFF. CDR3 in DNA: TGTGCCAGCAGCGCTCAGGGGACAGGGAGTGAAAAACTGTTTTTT.

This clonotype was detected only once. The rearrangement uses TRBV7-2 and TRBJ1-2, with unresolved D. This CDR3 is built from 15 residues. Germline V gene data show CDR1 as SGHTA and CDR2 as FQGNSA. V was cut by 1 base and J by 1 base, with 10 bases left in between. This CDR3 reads CASSLGGWSNYGYTF. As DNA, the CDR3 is TGTGCCAGCAGCTTAGGAGGGTGGAGTAACTATGGCTACACCTTC.

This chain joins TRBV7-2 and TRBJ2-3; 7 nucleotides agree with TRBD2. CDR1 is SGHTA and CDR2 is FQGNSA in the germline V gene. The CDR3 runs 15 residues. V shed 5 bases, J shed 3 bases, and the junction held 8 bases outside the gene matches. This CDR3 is CASSPFSGTTDTQYF. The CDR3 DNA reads TGTGCCAGCAGCCCATTCAGCGGGACGACAGATACGCAGTATTTT.

The CDR3 DNA is TGTGCCAGCAGCGCATCCGGGACAGTCAATTCACCCCTCCACTTT. Residues: CASSASGTVNSPLHF. V usage is TRBV7-2 and J usage is TRBJ1-6, with 7 bases aligning to TRBD1. Trimming at V came to 5 bases and at J to 7 bases, leaving 8 bases not matched to a gene. Germline V gene sequence: CDR1 SGHTA, CDR2 FQGNSA. This CDR3 region has 15 residues.

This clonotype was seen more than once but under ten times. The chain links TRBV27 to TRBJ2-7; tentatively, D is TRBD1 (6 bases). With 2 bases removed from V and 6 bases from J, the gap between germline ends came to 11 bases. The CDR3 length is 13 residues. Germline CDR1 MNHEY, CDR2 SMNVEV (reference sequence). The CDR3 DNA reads TGTGCCAGCAGTTTACAGGGGTGGCGCGAGCAGTACTTC. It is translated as CASSLQGWREQYF.

CDR3 in DNA: TGCAGTGCTAGAGCGGGAGCGGGAGCCCAAGAGCAGTACGTC. It specifies CSARAGAGAQEQYV. The chain links TRBV20-1 to TRBJ2-7; TRBD2 agrees at 8 bases. The CDR3 totals 14 residues. The V gene's germline CDR1 is DFQATT and CDR2 SNEGSKA (reference sequence). With 1 base clipped from V and 7 bases from J, the junction kept 9 bases outside the gene matches.

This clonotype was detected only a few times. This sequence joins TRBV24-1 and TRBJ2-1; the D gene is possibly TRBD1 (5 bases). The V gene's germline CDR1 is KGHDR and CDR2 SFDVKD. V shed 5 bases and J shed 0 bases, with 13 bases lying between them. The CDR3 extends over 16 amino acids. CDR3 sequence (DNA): TGTGCCACCAGTGCTACCAGGGCGAGCTCCTACAATGAGCAGTTCTTC. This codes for CATSATRASSYNEQFF.

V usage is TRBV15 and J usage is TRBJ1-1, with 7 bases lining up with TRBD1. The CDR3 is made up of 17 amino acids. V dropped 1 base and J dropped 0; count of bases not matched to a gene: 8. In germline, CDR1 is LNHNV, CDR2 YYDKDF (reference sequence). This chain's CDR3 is CATSRGSGGSVNTEAFF. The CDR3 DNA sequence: TGTGCCACCAGCAGAGGGTCAGGGGGGTCGGTGAACACTGAAGCTTTCTTT.

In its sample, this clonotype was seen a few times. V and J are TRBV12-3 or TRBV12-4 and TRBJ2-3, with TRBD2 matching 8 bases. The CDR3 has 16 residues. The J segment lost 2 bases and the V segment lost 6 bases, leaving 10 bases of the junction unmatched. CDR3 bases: TGTGCCAGCAGGCCTATAGCGGGACTCTTCACAGATACGCAGTATTTT. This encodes CASRPIAGLFTDTQYF.

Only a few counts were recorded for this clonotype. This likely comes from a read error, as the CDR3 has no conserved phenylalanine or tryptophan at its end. In DNA form, the CDR3 reads TGCAGCTTCACATTGAACACTGAAGCTTTCTCT. Its protein product is CSFTLNTEAFS. The chain employs TRBV29-1 and TRBJ1-1; no firm D call. Germline CDR1 reads SQVTM; CDR2 reads ANQGSEA. V lost 8 bases to trimming and J lost 0 bases, with 7 bases between them. The CDR3 has 11 amino acids.

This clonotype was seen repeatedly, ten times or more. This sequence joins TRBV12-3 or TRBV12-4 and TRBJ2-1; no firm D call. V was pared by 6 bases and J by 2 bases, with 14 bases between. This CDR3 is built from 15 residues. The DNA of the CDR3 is TGTGCCAGCAGCCCCGCAAGGGTAGCCTACAATGAGCAGTTCTTC. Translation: CASSPARVAYNEQFF.

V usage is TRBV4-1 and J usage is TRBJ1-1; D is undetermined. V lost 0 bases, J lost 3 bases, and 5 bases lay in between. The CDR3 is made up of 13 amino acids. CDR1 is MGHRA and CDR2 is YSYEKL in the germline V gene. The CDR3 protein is CASSQDGHTEAFF. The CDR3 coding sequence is TGCGCCAGCAGCCAAGATGGTCACACTGAAGCTTTCTTT.

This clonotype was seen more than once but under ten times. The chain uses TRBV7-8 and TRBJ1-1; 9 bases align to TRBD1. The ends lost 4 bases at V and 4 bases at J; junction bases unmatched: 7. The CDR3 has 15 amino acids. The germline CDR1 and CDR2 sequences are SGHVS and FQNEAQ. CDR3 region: CASSSRTGAGTEAFF. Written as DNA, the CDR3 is TGTGCCAGCAGCTCAAGGACAGGGGCGGGCACTGAAGCTTTCTTT.